A selection of T cell receptor beta chains follows, all from one sample in a study of blood T cell repertoires in COVID-19. Some clones are missing from TCRdb's copy, which holds only in-frame ones; the method was immunoSEQ multiplex PCR. The data hold nearly 250,000 clones, with approximately 86% observed a single time. The sequencing input was peripheral blood. The receptors derive from a woman in her sixties or seventies who had recovered from COVID-19. Each CDR3 is given with its conserved first and last residue. The order of the fields is V gene, clone size, J gene, D gene, CDR3 protein, CDR3 DNA. D genes are given only for firm matches. The size field is filled for only some rows; it gives once, few, many or a size class.

>TRBV15|-|TRBJ1-2|-
CATSRGGTYGYTF
TGTGCCACCAGCCGGGGGGGAACCTATGGCTACACCTTC
>TRBV4-1|-|TRBJ2-7|-
CASSQPGHGEYEQYF
TGCGCCAGCAGCCAACCGGGACATGGTGAATACGAGCAGTACTTC
>TRBV19|-|TRBJ2-5|TRBD1
CASRDRGETQYF
TGTGCCAGTCGGGACAGGGGTGAGACCCAGTACTTC
>TRBV4-1|-|TRBJ2-3|-
CASSQDLPSFSTDTQYF
TGCGCCAGCAGCCAAGATCTTCCCAGTTTCAGCACAGATACGCAGTATTTT
>TRBV12-3/TRBV12-4|-|TRBJ1-2|-
CASSPTGLLGYTF
TGTGCCAGCAGTCCGACAGGTCTGCTCGGCTACACCTTC
>TRBV5-1|-|TRBJ1-2|-
CASSLGEGEGSGYTF
TGCGCCAGCAGCTTGGGCGAGGGGGAGGGTTCTGGCTACACCTTC
>TRBV4-2|-|TRBJ2-3|TRBD2
CASSQDASGGTTDTQYF
TGTGCCAGCAGCCAAGATGCTAGCGGGGGAACCACAGATACGCAGTATTTT
>TRBV28|-|TRBJ2-4|-
CASSLPGGPGNIQYF
TGTGCCAGCAGTTTACCGGGGGGCCCGGGGAACATTCAGTACTTC
>TRBV9|-|TRBJ1-4|-
CASSSFGQGGNEKLFF
TGTGCCAGCAGCTCCTTCGGGCAGGGAGGTAATGAAAAACTGTTTTTT
>TRBV28|few|TRBJ1-5|-
CASRWPGDNQPQHF
TGTGCCAGCCGTTGGCCAGGGGACAATCAGCCCCAGCATTTT
>TRBV19|-|TRBJ2-5|TRBD1
CASNPTRDSQETQYF
TGTGCCAGTAACCCTACCCGGGACAGCCAAGAGACCCAGTACTTC
>TRBV5-1|-|TRBJ2-1|TRBD1
CASSFSQGARNEQFF
TGCGCCAGCAGCTTCTCGCAGGGGGCACGCAATGAGCAGTTCTTC
>TRBV19|-|TRBJ2-5|TRBD2
CASSIASGGRETQYF
TGTGCCAGTAGTATAGCTAGCGGGGGAAGAGAGACCCAGTACTTC
>TRBV5-1|-|TRBJ1-1|-
CASSLALFSTEAFF
TGCGCCAGCAGCTTGGCGCTGTTTAGCACTGAAGCTTTCTTT
>TRBV7-2|-|TRBJ2-7|TRBD1
CASSTGTGVHEQYF
TGTGCCAGCAGCACCGGGACAGGGGTCCACGAGCAGTACTTC
>TRBV6-5|-|TRBJ1-3|TRBD1
CASPPGTGLGNTIYF
TGTGCCAGCCCCCCCGGGACAGGGCTAGGGAACACCATATATTTT
>TRBV4-3|-|TRBJ1-1|-
CASSQEWAETEAFF
TGCGCCAGCAGCCAAGAATGGGCAGAGACTGAAGCTTTCTTT
>TRBV20-1|-|TRBJ2-7|-
CSASPGYYEQYF
TGCAGTGCTAGTCCGGGGTACTACGAGCAGTACTTC
>TRBV25-1|-|TRBJ2-3|-
CASSEYGRNTDTQYF
TGTGCCAGCAGTGAATATGGCAGGAACACAGATACGCAGTATTTT
>TRBV6-2/TRBV6-3|-|TRBJ1-1|-
CASSSHSRGGTEAFF
TGTGCCAGCAGTTCCCATTCCAGGGGCGGGACTGAAGCTTTCTTT